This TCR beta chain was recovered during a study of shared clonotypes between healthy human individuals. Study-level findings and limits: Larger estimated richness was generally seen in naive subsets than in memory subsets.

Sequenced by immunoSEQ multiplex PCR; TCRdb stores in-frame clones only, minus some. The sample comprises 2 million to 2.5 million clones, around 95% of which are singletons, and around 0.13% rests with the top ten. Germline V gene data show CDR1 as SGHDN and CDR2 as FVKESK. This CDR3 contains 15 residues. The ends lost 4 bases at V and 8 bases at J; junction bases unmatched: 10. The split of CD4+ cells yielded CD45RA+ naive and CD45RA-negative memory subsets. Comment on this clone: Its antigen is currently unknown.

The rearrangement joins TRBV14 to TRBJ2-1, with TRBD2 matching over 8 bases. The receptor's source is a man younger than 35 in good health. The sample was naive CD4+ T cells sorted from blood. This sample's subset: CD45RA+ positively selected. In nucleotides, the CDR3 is TGTGCCAGCAGCCGCATAGCGGGGAGCTTTCATGAGCAGTTCTTC. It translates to CASSRIAGSFHEQFF.